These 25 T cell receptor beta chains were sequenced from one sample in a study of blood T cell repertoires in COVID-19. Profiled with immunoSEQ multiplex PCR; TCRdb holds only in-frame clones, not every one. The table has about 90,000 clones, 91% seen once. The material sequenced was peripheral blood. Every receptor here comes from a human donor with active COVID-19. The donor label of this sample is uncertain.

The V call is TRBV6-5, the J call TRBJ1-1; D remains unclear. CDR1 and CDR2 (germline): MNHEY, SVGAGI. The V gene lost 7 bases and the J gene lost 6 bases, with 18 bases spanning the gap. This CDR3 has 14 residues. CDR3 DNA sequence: TGTGCCAGCACGTTACGTGGGCGAGGGTCTGAAGCTTTCTTT. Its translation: CASTLRGRGSEAFF.

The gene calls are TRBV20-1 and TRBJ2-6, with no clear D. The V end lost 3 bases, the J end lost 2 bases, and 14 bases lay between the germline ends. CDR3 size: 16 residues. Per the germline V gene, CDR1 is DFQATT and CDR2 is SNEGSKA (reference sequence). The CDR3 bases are TGCAGTGCTAGTTTGCCTCGGGTGACTGGGGCCAACGTCCTGACTTTC. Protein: CSASLPRVTGANVLTF.

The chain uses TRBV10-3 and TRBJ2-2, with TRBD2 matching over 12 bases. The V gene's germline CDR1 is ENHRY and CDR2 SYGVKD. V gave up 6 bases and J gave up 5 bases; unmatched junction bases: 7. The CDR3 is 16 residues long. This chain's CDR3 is CAIRTLAGGRTGELFF. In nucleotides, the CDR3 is TGTGCCATCAGGACCCTAGCGGGGGGGCGAACCGGGGAGCTGTTTTTT.

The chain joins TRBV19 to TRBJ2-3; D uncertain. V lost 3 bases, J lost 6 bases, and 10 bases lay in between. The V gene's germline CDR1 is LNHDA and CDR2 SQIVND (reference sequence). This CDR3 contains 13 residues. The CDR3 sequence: CASSILSSDTQYF. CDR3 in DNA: TGTGCCAGTAGTATCCTGTCTTCGGATACGCAGTATTTT.

CDR3 in DNA: TGTGCCACCAGCAGGACCAAATGGGGGGGGCGGGAGACCCAGTACTTC. Its translation is CATSRTKWGGRETQYF. The chain combines TRBV15 with TRBJ2-5, with a possible D match to TRBD2 (7 bases). The CDR3 totals 16 residues. The germline CDR1 and CDR2 sequences are LNHNV and YYDKDF (reference sequence). The V and J ends lost 3 bases and 5 bases respectively, with 19 bases between them. Drawing the rest from reference TRBV15 and TRBJ2-5, the complete variable domain is DAMVIQNPRYQVTQFGKPVTLSCSQTLNHNVMYWYQQKSSQAPKLLFHYYDKDFNNEADTPDNFQSRRPNTSFCFLDIRSPGLGDTAMYLCATSRTKWGGRETQYFGPGTRLLVL.

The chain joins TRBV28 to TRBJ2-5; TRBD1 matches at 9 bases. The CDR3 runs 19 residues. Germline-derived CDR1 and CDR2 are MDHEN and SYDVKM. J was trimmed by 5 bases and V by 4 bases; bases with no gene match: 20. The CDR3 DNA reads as TGTGCCAGCAGTTCTCCCGGAGGGACAGGGTTAAGTCTTAGGGAGACCCAGTACTTC. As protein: CASSSPGGTGLSLRETQYF. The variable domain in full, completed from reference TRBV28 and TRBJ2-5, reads DVKVTQSSRYLVKRTGEKVFLECVQDMDHENMFWYRQDPGLGLRLIYFSYDVKMKEKGDIPEGYSVSREKKERFSLILESASTNQTSMYLCASSSPGGTGLSLRETQYFGPGTRLLVL.

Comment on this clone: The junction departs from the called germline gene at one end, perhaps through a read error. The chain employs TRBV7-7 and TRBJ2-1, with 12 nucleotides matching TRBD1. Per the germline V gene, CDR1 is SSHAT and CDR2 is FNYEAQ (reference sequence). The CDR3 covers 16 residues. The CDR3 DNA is TGTGCTAGCAGCTTAGGGACAGGGGGCTTCTCCAATGAGCAGTTCTTC. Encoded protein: CASSLGTGGFSNEQFF.

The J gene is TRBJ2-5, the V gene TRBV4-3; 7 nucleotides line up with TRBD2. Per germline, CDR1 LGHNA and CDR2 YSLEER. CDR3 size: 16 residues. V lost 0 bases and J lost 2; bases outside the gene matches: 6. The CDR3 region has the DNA TGCGCCAGCAGCCAAGATCAGGCTAGCGGACAAGAGACCCAGTACTTC. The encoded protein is CASSQDQASGQETQYF.

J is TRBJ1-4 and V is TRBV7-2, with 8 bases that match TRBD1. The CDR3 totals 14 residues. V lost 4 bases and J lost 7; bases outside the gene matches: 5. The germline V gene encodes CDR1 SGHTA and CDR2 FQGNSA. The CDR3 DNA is TGTGCCAGCAGCTCAGGGGGCTATAGTGAAAAACTGTTTTTT. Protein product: CASSSGGYSEKLFF.

The CDR3 here is CASSLAEGARTEAFF. CDR3 bases: TGTGCCAGCAGCTTAGCTGAGGGGGCGAGAACTGAAGCTTTCTTT. V and J are TRBV7-3 and TRBJ1-1; 7 bases align to TRBD1. Germline V gene sequence: CDR1 SGHTA, CDR2 FQGTGA. J gave up 5 bases and V 2 bases, and 8 bases lay outside the gene matches. The CDR3 is made up of 15 amino acids.

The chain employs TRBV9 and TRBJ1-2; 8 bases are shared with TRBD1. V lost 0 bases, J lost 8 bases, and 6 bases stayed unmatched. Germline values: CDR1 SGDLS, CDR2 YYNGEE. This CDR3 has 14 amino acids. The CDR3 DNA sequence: TGTGCCAGCAGCGTAGCGGGACAGGCGAAAGGCTACACCTTC. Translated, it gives CASSVAGQAKGYTF.

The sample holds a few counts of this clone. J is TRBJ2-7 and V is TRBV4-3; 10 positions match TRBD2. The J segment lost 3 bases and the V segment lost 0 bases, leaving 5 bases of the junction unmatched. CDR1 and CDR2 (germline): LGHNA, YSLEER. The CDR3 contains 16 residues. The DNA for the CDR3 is TGCGCCAGCAGCCAAGAGCGACTAGCGGGTGGCTACGAGCAGTACTTC. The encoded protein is CASSQERLAGGYEQYF.

The CDR3 DNA reads TGCGCCAGCAGCCTTACCGGACTAGCGGGGGGAGGAATAAGGACCGGGGAGCTGTTTTTT. Translated, it gives CASSLTGLAGGGIRTGELFF. This sequence joins TRBV4-3 and TRBJ2-2, with 14 bases lining up with TRBD2. V dropped 4 bases and J dropped 5; count of bases not matched to a gene: 15. Germline CDR1 and CDR2: LGHNA and YSLEER. The CDR3 has 20 residues.

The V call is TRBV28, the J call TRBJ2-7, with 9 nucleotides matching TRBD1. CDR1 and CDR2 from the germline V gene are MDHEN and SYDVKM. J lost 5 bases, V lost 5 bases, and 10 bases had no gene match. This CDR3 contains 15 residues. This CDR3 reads CASSPPGTGHNEQYF. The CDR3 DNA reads TGTGCCAGCAGTCCCCCCGGGACAGGGCACAACGAGCAGTACTTC. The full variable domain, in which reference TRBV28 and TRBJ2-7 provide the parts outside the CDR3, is DVKVTQSSRYLVKRTGEKVFLECVQDMDHENMFWYRQDPGLGLRLIYFSYDVKMKEKGDIPEGYSVSREKKERFSLILESASTNQTSMYLCASSPPGTGHNEQYFGPGTRLTVT.

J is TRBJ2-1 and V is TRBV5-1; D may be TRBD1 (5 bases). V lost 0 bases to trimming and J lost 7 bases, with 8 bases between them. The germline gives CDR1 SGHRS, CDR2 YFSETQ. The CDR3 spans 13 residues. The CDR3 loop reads CASSLGQINEQFF. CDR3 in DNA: TGCGCCAGCAGCTTGGGACAGATAAATGAGCAGTTCTTC.

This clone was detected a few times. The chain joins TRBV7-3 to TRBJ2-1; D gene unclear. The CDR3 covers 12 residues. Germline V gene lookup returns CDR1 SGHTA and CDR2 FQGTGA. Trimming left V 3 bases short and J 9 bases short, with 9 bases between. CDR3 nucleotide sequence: TGTGCCAGCAGCTTCACGTCAGGTGAGCAGTTCTTC. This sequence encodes CASSFTSGEQFF.

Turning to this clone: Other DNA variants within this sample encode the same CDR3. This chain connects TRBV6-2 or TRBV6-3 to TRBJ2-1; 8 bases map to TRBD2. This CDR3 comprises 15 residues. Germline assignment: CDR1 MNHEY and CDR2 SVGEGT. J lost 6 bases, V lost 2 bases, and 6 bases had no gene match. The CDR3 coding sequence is TGTGCCAGCAGTTACAGGCTAGCGGGCCTCAATGAGCAGTTCTTC. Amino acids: CASSYRLAGLNEQFF.

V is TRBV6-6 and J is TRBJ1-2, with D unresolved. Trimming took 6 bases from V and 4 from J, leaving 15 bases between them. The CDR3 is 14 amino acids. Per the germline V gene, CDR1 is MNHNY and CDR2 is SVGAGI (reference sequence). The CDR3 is CASSPQEAFYGYTF. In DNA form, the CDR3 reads TGTGCCAGCAGCCCCCAGGAGGCCTTCTATGGCTACACCTTC.

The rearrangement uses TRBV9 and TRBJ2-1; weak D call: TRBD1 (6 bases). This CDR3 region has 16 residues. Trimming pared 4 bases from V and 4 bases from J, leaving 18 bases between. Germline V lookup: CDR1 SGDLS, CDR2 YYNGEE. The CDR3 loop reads CASSRVRTAIYNEQFF. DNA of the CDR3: TGTGCCAGCAGCCGAGTTCGGACAGCTATTTACAATGAGCAGTTCTTC.

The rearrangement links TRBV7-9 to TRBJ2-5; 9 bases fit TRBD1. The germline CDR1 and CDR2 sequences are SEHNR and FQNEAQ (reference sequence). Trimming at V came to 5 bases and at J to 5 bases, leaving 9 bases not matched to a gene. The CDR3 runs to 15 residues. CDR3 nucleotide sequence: TGTGCCAGCAGCCAATGGACAGGGGTGACGGAGACCCAGTACTTC. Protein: CASSQWTGVTETQYF.

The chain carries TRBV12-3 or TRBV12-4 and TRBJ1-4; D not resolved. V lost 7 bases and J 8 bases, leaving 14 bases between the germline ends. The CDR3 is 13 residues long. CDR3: CASTEGSSEKLFF. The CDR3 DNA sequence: TGTGCCAGCACGGAGGGATCAAGCGAAAAACTGTTTTTT.

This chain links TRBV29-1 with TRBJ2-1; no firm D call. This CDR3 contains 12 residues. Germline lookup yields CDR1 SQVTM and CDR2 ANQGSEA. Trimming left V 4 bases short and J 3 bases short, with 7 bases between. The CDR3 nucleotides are TGCAGCGTTGGTCAAAACTACAATGAGCAGTTCTTC. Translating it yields CSVGQNYNEQFF.

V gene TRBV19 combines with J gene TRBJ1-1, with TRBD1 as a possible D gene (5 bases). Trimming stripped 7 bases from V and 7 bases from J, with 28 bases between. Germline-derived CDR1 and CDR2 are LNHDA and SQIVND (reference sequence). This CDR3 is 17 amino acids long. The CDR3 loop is CASIPLEGRELGGEAFF. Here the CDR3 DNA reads TGTGCCAGTATCCCCCTCGAGGGACGGGAGCTTGGGGGTGAAGCTTTCTTT.

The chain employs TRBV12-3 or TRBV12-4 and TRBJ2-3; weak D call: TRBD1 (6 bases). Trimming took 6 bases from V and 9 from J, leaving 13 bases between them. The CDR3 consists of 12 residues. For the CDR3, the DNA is TGTGCCAGCAGCCCCCTAGGGGGAACGCAGTATTTT. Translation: CASSPLGGTQYF.

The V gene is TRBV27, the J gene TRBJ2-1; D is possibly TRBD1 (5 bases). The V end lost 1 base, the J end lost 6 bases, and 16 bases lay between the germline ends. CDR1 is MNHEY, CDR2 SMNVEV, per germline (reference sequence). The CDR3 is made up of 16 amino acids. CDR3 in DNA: TGTGCCAGCAGTTTATTTCAGGGAATGGCAGGCAATGAGCAGTTCTTC. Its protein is CASSLFQGMAGNEQFF.